Below are 17 T cell receptor beta chains sequenced from a single sample in a study of blood T cell repertoires in COVID-19. This table comes from immunoSEQ multiplex PCR, and its TCRdb copy is limited to in-frame clones, with some not included. Here the sample spans approximately 270,000 clones, about 86% being singletons. The specimen sequenced was peripheral blood. These receptors were taken from a man older than 75 with acute or convalescent COVID-19.

The V call is TRBV7-9, the J call TRBJ1-3; 7 bases line up with TRBD1. This CDR3 has 16 residues. The germline CDR1 and CDR2 sequences are SEHNR and FQNEAQ (reference sequence). The J segment lost 2 bases and the V segment lost 3 bases, leaving 7 bases of the junction unmatched. CDR3 DNA: TGTGCCAGCAGCTTCCCAGGACAGGAGACTGGAAACACCATATATTTT. Translated: CASSFPGQETGNTIYF. Together with reference TRBV7-9 and TRBJ1-3, the CDR3 gives the full variable domain: DTGVSQNPRHKITKRGQNVTFRCDPISEHNRLYWYRQTLGQGPEFLTYFQNEAQLEKSRLLSDRFSAERPKGSFSTLEIQRTEQGDSAMYLCASSFPGQETGNTIYFGEGSWLTVV.

As concerns this clone: Other DNA sequences in the sample encode the same CDR3. V and J are TRBV6-1 and TRBJ1-1; D call uncertain. The CDR3 totals 13 residues. V was shortened by 2 bases and J by 3 bases, with 7 bases between the two germline ends. The germline V gene has CDR1 MNHNS and CDR2 SASEGT. CDR3 amino acids: CASSESRDTEAFF. The DNA for the CDR3 is TGTGCCAGCAGTGAATCGAGGGACACTGAAGCTTTCTTT.

This clone was found a few times. J is TRBJ2-7 and V is TRBV5-4, with a tentative D call TRBD1 (5 bases). The V gene lost 0 bases and the J gene lost 3 bases, with 16 bases spanning the gap. CDR1 is SGHNT and CDR2 is YYREEE in the germline V gene (reference sequence). The CDR3 sequence is 16 residues long. DNA for the CDR3: TGTGCCAGCAGCTTGGGGCGGAAGGGGCCAGGCTACGAGCAGTACTTC. Translating it yields CASSLGRKGPGYEQYF.

CDR3 protein: CASSIGTPPDYEQYF. The DNA for the CDR3 is TGTGCCAGTAGTATTGGGACTCCCCCGGACTACGAGCAGTACTTC. V is TRBV19 and J is TRBJ2-7, with D perhaps TRBD2 (6 bases). V gave up 3 bases and J gave up 3 bases, with 15 bases separating them. The germline V gene has CDR1 LNHDA and CDR2 SQIVND (reference sequence). The CDR3 length is 15 residues. Supplemented by reference TRBV19 and TRBJ2-7, the full variable domain reads DGGITQSPKYLFRKEGQNVTLSCEQNLNHDAMYWYRQDPGQGLRLIYYSQIVNDFQKGDIAEGYSVSREKKESFPLTVTSAQKNPTAFYLCASSIGTPPDYEQYFGPGTRLTVT.

V and J are TRBV18 and TRBJ1-6; D is uncertain. Per germline, CDR1 KGHSH and CDR2 LQKENI. V lost 0 bases to trimming and J lost 8 bases, with 11 bases between them. The CDR3 length is 15 residues. The CDR3 sequence is CASSPPSAAHSPLHF. CDR3 in DNA: TGTGCCAGCTCACCACCGTCAGCGGCACATTCACCCCTCCACTTT.

This clone has more than one count but fewer than ten. The V gene is TRBV7-8, the J gene TRBJ2-2; tentative D call: TRBD2 (5 bases). V was pared by 4 bases and J by 5 bases, with 20 bases between. This CDR3 is built from 17 residues. Germline V lookup: CDR1 SGHVS, CDR2 FQNEAQ. CDR3 coding DNA: TGTGCCAGCAGCTCAGGTAGACCCCCGAGAGGGACCGGGGAGCTGTTTTTT. This encodes CASSSGRPPRGTGELFF. Drawing the rest from reference TRBV7-8 and TRBJ2-2, the complete variable domain is GAGVSQSPRYKVAKRGQDVALRCDPISGHVSLFWYQQALGQGPEFLTYFQNEAQLDKSGLPSDRFFAERPEGSVSTLKIQRTQQEDSAVYLCASSSGRPPRGTGELFFGEGSRLTVL.

This sequence joins TRBV11-2 and TRBJ1-6; the D gene is possibly TRBD1 (6 bases). The CDR3 loop spans 13 amino acids. CDR1 and CDR2 (germline): SGHAT, FQNNGV. V was cut by 1 base and J by 12 bases, with 10 bases left in between. CDR3 DNA: TGTGCCAGCAGCTTAGGGGGGCGGTTACCCCTCCACTTT. Translation gives CASSLGGRLPLHF.

V is TRBV4-2 and J is TRBJ1-6; D possibly corresponds to TRBD1 (5 bases). V lost 0 bases to trimming and J lost 10 bases, with 16 bases between them. The CDR3 runs to 16 residues. CDR1 is LGHNA and CDR2 is YNFKEQ in the germline V gene. CDR3 nucleotide sequence: TGTGCCAGCAGCCAAGATTATCAGGGATATCGATCACCCCTCCACTTT. Translating it yields CASSQDYQGYRSPLHF.

This sequence joins TRBV5-1 and TRBJ1-3; the match to TRBD1 covers 8 bases. Germline V CDR1 and CDR2: SGHRS, YFSETQ. The V and J ends lost 4 bases and 0 bases, in that order; junction bases with no gene match: 6. The CDR3 loop spans 16 amino acids. CDR3 amino acids: CASSRDRLYSGNTIYF. For the CDR3, the DNA is TGCGCCAGCAGCAGGGACAGGTTGTACTCTGGAAACACCATATATTTT.

The chain links TRBV18 to TRBJ2-2, with 8 bases identical to TRBD2. With 1 base clipped from V and 6 bases from J, the junction kept 10 bases outside the gene matches. CDR1 KGHSH and CDR2 LQKENI come from the germline V gene. The CDR3 sequence is 17 residues long. The DNA for the CDR3 is TGTGCCAGCTCACCACTTCGTGGCGGGGGGCTGCCCGGGGAGCTGTTTTTT. Its protein product is CASSPLRGGGLPGELFF.

The chain employs TRBV5-1 and TRBJ1-5, with TRBD1 matching over 7 bases. The CDR3 is 15 residues long. Germline V gene data show CDR1 as SGHRS and CDR2 as YFSETQ. The ends lost 0 bases at V and 6 bases at J; junction bases unmatched: 6. The CDR3 nucleotides are TGCGCCAGCAGCTTGGGGGCAGGGGGGCCTCAGCCCCAGCATTTT. Amino acid sequence: CASSLGAGGPQPQHF.

The chain's CDR3 is CSVEDGRDMKRTQYF. The CDR3 DNA follows: TGCAGCGTTGAAGATGGGCGAGACATGAAGAGAACCCAGTACTTC. The chain carries TRBV29-1 and TRBJ2-5; D remains ambiguous. Germline V gives CDR1 SQVTM, CDR2 ANQGSEA. The V end lost 0 bases, the J end lost 8 bases, and 19 bases lay between the germline ends. The length of the CDR3 is 15 residues.

This sequence joins TRBV7-2 and TRBJ2-1; 8 nucleotides align to TRBD2. The junction had 11 bases not matched to a gene; V was cut back by 5 bases and J by 2 bases. Germline V lookup: CDR1 SGHTA, CDR2 FQGNSA. The CDR3 spans 17 residues. CDR3 in amino acids: CASSPPGGAGAYNEQFF. As DNA, the CDR3 is TGTGCCAGCAGCCCCCCGGGGGGGGCCGGGGCCTACAATGAGCAGTTCTTC.

This chain connects TRBV2 to TRBJ1-2; TRBD1 agrees at 9 bases. The CDR3 extends over 14 amino acids. V was pared by 6 bases and J by 3 bases, with 5 bases of the junction left unmatched. Germline CDR1 SNHLY, CDR2 FYNNEI. CDR3: CASRRDRADYGYTF. In DNA form, the CDR3 reads TGTGCCAGCAGGAGGGACAGGGCGGACTATGGCTACACCTTC.

V usage is TRBV5-1 and J usage is TRBJ1-1; no definite D call. Germline CDR1 reads SGHRS; CDR2 reads YFSETQ. The CDR3 consists of 15 residues. V lost 0 bases to trimming and J lost 4 bases, with 13 bases between them. As DNA, the CDR3 is TGCGCCAGCAGCTTGGATCAGGTTGTGGGCACTGAAGCTTTCTTT. It yields the protein CASSLDQVVGTEAFF.

The chain links TRBV4-1 to TRBJ2-7; TRBD1 matches 9 bases. Germline CDR1 and CDR2: MGHRA and YSYEKL. This CDR3 comprises 14 residues. V dropped 4 bases and J dropped 4; count of bases not matched to a gene: 5. The CDR3 sequence: CASSPDDRGYEQYF. The CDR3 nucleotides are TGCGCCAGCAGCCCCGACGACAGGGGGTACGAGCAGTACTTC.

The chain employs TRBV19 and TRBJ2-2; 7 bases match TRBD2. This CDR3 spans 15 amino acids. Per the germline V gene, CDR1 is LNHDA and CDR2 is SQIVND (reference sequence). The V gene end was trimmed by 6 bases and the J gene end by 6 bases; junction bases not matched to a gene: 10. This chain's CDR3 is CASSRSRLAAGELFF. The CDR3 bases are TGTGCCAGTAGCCGCTCCCGGCTAGCGGCCGGGGAGCTGTTTTTT.